The 9 T cell receptor beta chains below were found in one sample sequenced in a study of cytomegalovirus exposure and HLA in healthy donors. The primer mix had 60 Vbeta and 13 Jbeta primers. The repertoire was sequenced with immunoSEQ multiplex PCR; TCRdb's copy has only in-frame clones and lacks some. The sample consists of about 140,000 clones, roughly 70% of them appearing once. The sequencing input was PBMCs. These receptors were obtained from a male donor in good health and CMV-seronegative.

This clone came up once. This sequence joins TRBV18 and TRBJ2-7, with 10 nucleotides matching TRBD2. The germline V gene encodes CDR1 KGHSH and CDR2 LQKENI. After removal of 6 bases from V and 0 bases from J, the junction contained 11 bases not matched to a gene. This CDR3 region has 17 residues. The CDR3 DNA follows: TGTGCCAGCTCGAACCAGCGAGCTAGCGGGAGCTCCTACGAGCAGTACTTC. Its translation: CASSNQRASGSSYEQYF.

This chain links TRBV5-1 with TRBJ2-6, with D possibly matching TRBD2 (6 bases). V lost 4 bases to trimming and J lost 4 bases, with 18 bases between them. CDR3 size: 17 residues. Germline V gene data show CDR1 as SGHRS and CDR2 as YFSETQ. The CDR3 nucleotides are TGCGCCAGCAGCCCGGGACTCTCCGTGAGAGGGGCCAACGTCCTGACTTTC. It is translated as CASSPGLSVRGANVLTF.

The V call is TRBV7-6, the J call TRBJ2-1; TRBD2 agrees at 12 bases. The CDR3 spans 16 residues. The junction had 10 bases not matched to a gene; V was cut back by 5 bases and J by 8 bases. CDR1 SGHVS and CDR2 FNYEAQ come from the germline V gene. In DNA, the CDR3 is TGTGCCAGCAGCGCAAAGACTAGCGGGAGCAATCATGAGCAGTTCTTC. This translates into CASSAKTSGSNHEQFF.

This clone was detected a few times. CDR3 sequence (DNA): TGTGCCAGCAGCCTTTGGGACAGCGCGAATTACGAGCAGTACTTC. The encoded protein is CASSLWDSANYEQYF. The chain joins TRBV5-5 to TRBJ2-7, with 7 bases matching TRBD1. V dropped 4 bases and J dropped 4; count of bases not matched to a gene: 11. Germline CDR1 reads SGHKS; CDR2 reads YYEKEE (reference sequence). This CDR3 contains 15 residues.

The genes are TRBV5-1 and TRBJ2-7, with D possibly matching TRBD1 (5 bases). Trimming stripped 3 bases from V and 5 bases from J, with 18 bases between. Germline V lookup: CDR1 SGHRS, CDR2 YFSETQ. The CDR3 contains 15 residues. CDR3 protein: CASSSGAGRAHEQYF. CDR3 nucleotides: TGCGCCAGCAGCTCGGGTGCCGGCAGGGCACACGAGCAGTACTTC.

The chain combines TRBV7-3 with TRBJ2-1, with 7 bases matching TRBD2. The CDR3 spans 15 residues. Germline CDR1 SGHTA, CDR2 FQGTGA. The ends lost 4 bases at V and 7 bases at J; junction bases unmatched: 10. The chain's CDR3 is CASSSRGGRINEQFF. In DNA, the CDR3 is TGTGCCAGCAGCTCTCGGGGAGGGCGGATAAATGAGCAGTTCTTC.

The chain is built from TRBV6-4 and TRBJ1-1, with a weak D call TRBD1 (5 bases). Trimming pared 5 bases from V and 1 base from J, leaving 8 bases between. Per germline, CDR1 MRHNA and CDR2 SNTAGT. The CDR3 spans 13 residues. For the CDR3, the DNA is TGTGCCAGCAGTATAACAGGGAACACTGAAGCTTTCTTT. It codes for CASSITGNTEAFF.

The gene calls are TRBV7-3 and TRBJ1-1; D remains ambiguous. Trimming took 0 bases from V and 1 from J, leaving 6 bases between them. This CDR3 is built from 14 residues. The germline CDR1 and CDR2 sequences are SGHTA and FQGTGA. The CDR3 bases are TGTGCCAGCAGCTTAACTCCGGGGAACACTGAAGCTTTCTTT. Translated, it gives CASSLTPGNTEAFF.

The V call is TRBV7-8, the J call TRBJ2-3; TRBD2 matches 11 bases. Germline CDR1 is SGHVS and CDR2 is FQNEAQ. The CDR3 sequence is 17 residues long. J was trimmed by 3 bases and V by 4 bases; bases with no gene match: 9. The CDR3 loop is CASSSSGGQGWTDTQYF. CDR3 sequence (DNA): TGTGCCAGCAGCTCTAGCGGGGGGCAAGGATGGACAGATACGCAGTATTTT.